A single sample is the source of the 9 T cell receptor beta chains below, sequenced in a study of control samples from healthy donors and cancer patients. TCRdb's copy holds only in-frame clones and misses some; the assay was immunoSEQ multiplex PCR. Among about 190,000 clones listed, about 90% were seen once. The sample consisted of blood. These receptors all come from a man between 25 and 39 years old in good health.

This chain uses TRBV5-1 with TRBJ2-7; D is possibly TRBD1 or TRBD2 (5 bases each). Trimming took off 0 bases at V and 2 bases at J, with 15 bases between the two ends. This CDR3 has 16 amino acids. CDR1 and CDR2 (germline): SGHRS, YFSETQ. The CDR3 is CASSLGRRQGAYEQYF. The CDR3 DNA follows: TGCGCCAGCAGCTTGGGTAGGAGGCAGGGAGCCTACGAGCAGTACTTC. The full variable domain, in which reference TRBV5-1 and TRBJ2-7 provide the parts outside the CDR3, is KAGVTQTPRYLIKTRGQQVTLSCSPISGHRSVSWYQQTPGQGLQFLFEYFSETQRNKGNFPGRFSGRQFSNSRSEMNVSTLELGDSALYLCASSLGRRQGAYEQYFGPGTRLTVT.

J is TRBJ1-2 and V is TRBV4-2; D might be TRBD1 (5 bases). The CDR3 length is 17 residues. CDR1 and CDR2 from the germline V gene are LGHNA and YNFKEQ. Trimming removed 4 bases from V and 4 bases from J, with 22 bases in between. The CDR3 bases are TGTGCCAGCAGCCCGTTTATGCCCCGGCAGGGAGGCTATGGCTACACCTTC. Residues: CASSPFMPRQGGYGYTF.

This chain links TRBV19 with TRBJ1-1; D is perhaps TRBD1 (6 bases). Germline V gene lookup returns CDR1 LNHDA and CDR2 SQIVND (reference sequence). Trimming removed 6 bases at V and 4 bases at J, with 9 bases between. There are 12 residues in the CDR3. The CDR3 nucleotides are TGTGCCAGTAGCAGGGGATTCACTGAAGCTTTCTTT. Protein sequence: CASSRGFTEAFF.

V gene TRBV12-5 combines with J gene TRBJ2-5; D unresolved. The CDR3 covers 15 residues. With 0 bases removed from V and 2 bases from J, the gap between germline ends came to 10 bases. Per germline, CDR1 LGHNT and CDR2 FRNRAP. CDR3 protein: CASGLVSAGQETQYF. In DNA, the CDR3 is TGTGCTAGTGGTTTGGTCTCAGCCGGTCAAGAGACCCAGTACTTC.

The chain is built from TRBV10-2 and TRBJ1-2; 10 bases agree with TRBD1. The germline V gene has CDR1 WSHSY and CDR2 SAAADI. J was trimmed by 8 bases and V by 6 bases; bases with no gene match: 9. CDR3 size: 14 residues. This CDR3 is CASRFGQGGYGYTF. The CDR3 DNA reads as TGCGCCAGCAGGTTTGGACAGGGGGGCTACGGCTACACCTTC.

A single count supports this clone. The CDR3 nucleotides are TGTGCCAGCAGCTCCCTAACAGGGGGCCTTGGGGACAATGAGCAGTTCTTC. Translating gives CASSSLTGGLGDNEQFF. The chain joins TRBV7-9 to TRBJ2-1; 9 nucleotides line up with TRBD1. This CDR3 spans 17 amino acids. V lost 4 bases, J lost 5 bases, and 12 bases stayed unmatched. Germline values: CDR1 SEHNR, CDR2 FQNEAQ (reference sequence).

V and J are TRBV2 and TRBJ1-5; the D gene is possibly TRBD1 (5 bases). V was cut by 6 bases and J by 6 bases, with 9 bases left in between. CDR1 and CDR2 (germline): SNHLY, FYNNEI. The CDR3 has 12 residues. CDR3 bases: TGTGCCAGCAGAAGACAGAGTCAGCCCCAGCATTTT. Translation: CASRRQSQPQHF.

The chain links TRBV7-9 to TRBJ1-4, with TRBD1 matching over 9 bases. Germline V CDR1 and CDR2: SEHNR, FQNEAQ (reference sequence). Trimming removed 6 bases from V and 7 bases from J; junction bases left unmatched: 9. This CDR3 spans 15 amino acids. The CDR3 bases are TGTGCCAGCAGTTTCCCGGGACAGGGCGGTGAAAAACTGTTTTTT. Its protein product is CASSFPGQGGEKLFF.

This sequence joins TRBV7-3 and TRBJ2-3; the match to TRBD2 covers 12 bases. The CDR3 contains 17 residues. Unmatched junction bases numbered 7, after V lost 5 bases and J lost 1 base. The germline gives CDR1 SGHTA, CDR2 FQGTGA. The CDR3 sequence is CASSTILAGGRTDTQYF. The DNA of the CDR3 is TGTGCCAGCAGCACCATTCTAGCGGGGGGGCGCACAGATACGCAGTATTTT.